One sample yielded the 20 T cell receptor beta chains listed below, sequenced in a study of blood T cell repertoires in COVID-19. Libraries were prepared by immunoSEQ multiplex PCR; TCRdb keeps only in-frame clonotypes and omits some of them. This table has about 190,000 clones, roughly 85% appearing once. Sequencing used peripheral blood. The receptors were sampled from a woman in her twenties or thirties with acute or convalescent COVID-19.

The chain couples TRBV5-1 to TRBJ2-3, with D tentatively TRBD2 (6 bases). Germline V gene sequence: CDR1 SGHRS, CDR2 YFSETQ. The CDR3 is made up of 14 amino acids. Between the trimmed V and J ends, which lost 6 bases and 3 bases, there was a span of 14 bases. CDR3 loop: CASNPQEGTDTQYF. The CDR3 DNA reads as TGCGCCAGCAATCCGCAGGAGGGTACAGATACGCAGTATTTT.

The chain uses TRBV7-2 and TRBJ1-3; D not resolved. The V end was cut by 0 bases, the J end by 12 bases, with 9 bases between. There are 12 residues in the CDR3. Per germline, CDR1 SGHTA and CDR2 FQGNSA. The CDR3 region has the DNA TGTGCCAGCAGCTTAGCGTCGGGTGACATATATTTT. Residues: CASSLASGDIYF.

V usage is TRBV30 and J usage is TRBJ1-2; 7 bases line up with TRBD1. The CDR3 is 13 residues long. Per germline, CDR1 GTSNPN and CDR2 SVGIG (reference sequence). Unmatched junction bases numbered 5, after V lost 1 base and J lost 6 bases. The CDR3, as DNA: TGTGCCTGGAGTGGTGACAGGGTGGATGGCTACACCTTC. This sequence encodes CAWSGDRVDGYTF.

The CDR3: CATSTRNTGELFF. CDR3 in DNA: TGTGCCACCAGTACAAGGAACACCGGGGAGCTGTTTTTT. The J gene is TRBJ2-2, the V gene TRBV15; D call uncertain. The germline V gene has CDR1 LNHNV and CDR2 YYDKDF (reference sequence). V shed 6 bases and J shed 1 base, with 6 bases lying between them. The CDR3 runs to 13 residues. Supplemented by reference TRBV15 and TRBJ2-2, the full variable domain reads DAMVIQNPRYQVTQFGKPVTLSCSQTLNHNVMYWYQQKSSQAPKLLFHYYDKDFNNEADTPDNFQSRRPNTSFCFLDIRSPGLGDTAMYLCATSTRNTGELFFGEGSRLTVL.

The V call is TRBV3-1 (or the pseudogene TRBV3-2), the J call TRBJ2-1; 7 nucleotides align to TRBD2. The germline V gene encodes CDR1 LGHDT and CDR2 YNNKEL (reference sequence). The CDR3 loop spans 19 amino acids. V was clipped by 0 bases and J by 0 bases; unmatched bases: 11. The CDR3 loop reads CASSQDPFRRESSYNEQFF. Written as DNA, the CDR3 is TGTGCCAGCAGCCAAGATCCCTTTAGGCGGGAGAGCTCCTACAATGAGCAGTTCTTC.

V usage is TRBV5-6 and J usage is TRBJ2-3; 15 bases match TRBD2. The CDR3 sequence is 18 residues long. J was trimmed by 5 bases and V by 0 bases; bases with no gene match: 7. Germline V gene data show CDR1 as SGHDT and CDR2 as YYEEEE. CDR3 loop: CASSLDGLAGGPEDTQYF. The CDR3 DNA reads TGTGCCAGCAGCTTGGATGGACTAGCGGGAGGGCCGGAAGATACGCAGTATTTT.

Points on this clone: This sample includes further DNA sequences coding for the same CDR3. This rearrangement joins TRBV5-1 to TRBJ2-1; 7 bases line up with TRBD2. CDR3 length: 12 amino acids. After removal of 4 bases from V and 8 bases from J, the junction contained 3 bases not matched to a gene. Germline V CDR1 and CDR2: SGHRS, YFSETQ. The CDR3 bases are TGCGCCAGCAGCCTGACTAGCCATGAGCAGTTCTTC. Protein sequence: CASSLTSHEQFF.

V and J are TRBV5-1 and TRBJ2-3; TRBD2 might be the D (6 bases). Germline CDR1 and CDR2: SGHRS and YFSETQ. The length of the CDR3 is 17 residues. Trimming removed 0 bases from V and 0 bases from J, with 14 bases in between. In DNA form, the CDR3 reads TGCGCCAGCAGCTTGGAATCGGCGGGGACTAGCACAGATACGCAGTATTTT. Translated, it gives CASSLESAGTSTDTQYF.

The J gene is TRBJ2-2, the V gene TRBV5-1, with 7 bases matching TRBD2. Germline CDR1 SGHRS, CDR2 YFSETQ. Trimming cost V 4 bases and J 5 bases; bases outside gene matches: 8. CDR3 size: 15 residues. CDR3 region: CASSLGEGSTGELFF. CDR3 in DNA: TGCGCCAGCAGCCTGGGGGAGGGAAGTACCGGGGAGCTGTTTTTT.

The chain uses TRBV7-2 and TRBJ1-1; 9 nucleotides agree with TRBD1. CDR1 and CDR2 (germline): SGHTA, FQGNSA. This CDR3 is 14 amino acids long. With V trimmed by 5 bases and J by 10 bases, 11 bases remained unmatched. CDR3 in amino acids: CASSTGQGLRRAFF. The CDR3 nucleotides read TGTGCCAGCAGCACGGGACAGGGCCTTCGACGAGCTTTCTTT.

This chain links TRBV11-3 with TRBJ2-1; 11 nucleotides align to TRBD2. The CDR3 has 17 amino acids. V lost 2 bases and J lost 9; bases outside the gene matches: 12. Germline CDR1 and CDR2: SGHNT and YENEEA. CDR3 nucleotide sequence: TGTGCCAGCAGCTTAAATTTATCTCCGACTAGCGGGGCTGAGCAGTTCTTC. Encoded protein: CASSLNLSPTSGAEQFF.

The chain carries TRBV27 and TRBJ1-2; TRBD1 is a possible D gene (6 bases). CDR1 is MNHEY, CDR2 SMNVEV, per germline (reference sequence). This CDR3 region has 17 residues. The ends were cut back, 1 base at V and 1 base at J, with 16 bases in the middle. The CDR3 DNA sequence: TGTGCCAGCAGTTTATTCGGGGGGAGGGGGATTAACTATGGCTACACCTTC. It encodes CASSLFGGRGINYGYTF.

The rearrangement uses TRBV28 and TRBJ1-5, with no clear D. V dropped 3 bases and J dropped 0 bases, with 12 bases sitting between them. CDR1 is MDHEN, CDR2 SYDVKM, per germline. The CDR3 sequence is 16 residues long. CDR3 sequence (DNA): TGTGCCAGCAGTTTTCGGGGATCCTTTAGCAATCAGCCCCAGCATTTT. Its protein is CASSFRGSFSNQPQHF.

V and J are TRBV11-2 and TRBJ2-1; D remains unclear. The CDR3 runs 12 residues. Germline CDR1 reads SGHAT; CDR2 reads FQNNGV. The V end was cut by 1 base, the J end by 9 bases, with 7 bases between. The CDR3 region has the DNA TGTGCCAGCAGCTTAGTACTCACTGAGCAGTTCTTC. Translation: CASSLVLTEQFF.

The J gene is TRBJ2-5, the V gene TRBV5-1; 9 bases match TRBD2. This CDR3 is built from 16 residues. Trimming cost V 3 bases and J 5 bases; bases outside gene matches: 11. The V gene's germline CDR1 is SGHRS and CDR2 YFSETQ. Here the CDR3 reads CASSYRAGLASETQYF. The DNA for the CDR3 is TGCGCCAGCAGCTATAGAGCGGGACTAGCCTCTGAGACCCAGTACTTC.

The chain couples TRBV2 to TRBJ1-4, with a possible D match to TRBD1 (5 bases). Trimming removed 3 bases at V and 5 bases at J, with 13 bases between. This CDR3 comprises 15 residues. Germline CDR1 is SNHLY and CDR2 is FYNNEI. The CDR3 region has the DNA TGTGCCAGCAGTGAGTTGGGAGGGGCGAATGAAAAACTGTTTTTT. It encodes CASSELGGANEKLFF.

The chain uses TRBV7-2 and TRBJ2-2; 9 positions match TRBD1. V was pared by 6 bases and J by 1 base, with 3 bases of the junction left unmatched. The CDR3 extends over 15 amino acids. CDR1 SGHTA and CDR2 FQGNSA come from the germline V gene. CDR3 in amino acids: CASRLGQGNTGELFF. Written as DNA, the CDR3 is TGTGCCAGCAGACTGGGACAGGGGAACACCGGGGAGCTGTTTTTT.

This clone has a handful of counts. The gene calls are TRBV9 and TRBJ1-1, with 9 bases identical to TRBD1. V lost 3 bases, J lost 5 bases, and 5 bases stayed unmatched. Germline V gene lookup returns CDR1 SGDLS and CDR2 YYNGEE. The CDR3 totals 14 residues. The CDR3 bases are TGTGCCAGCAGCGCGGGGACAGGGAAGACTGAAGCTTTCTTT. Its translation is CASSAGTGKTEAFF.

The chain has TRBV5-1 and TRBJ2-7, with TRBD2 identical over 7 bases. The CDR3 length is 13 residues. V trimming: 4 bases; J trimming: 3 bases; junction bases outside the gene matches: 4. Per the germline V gene, CDR1 is SGHRS and CDR2 is YFSETQ. CDR3 in DNA: TGCGCCAGCAGCGGGAGGGGTAGCTACGAGCAGTACTTC. Amino acid sequence: CASSGRGSYEQYF.

This rearrangement joins TRBV7-3 to TRBJ1-2, with D possibly being TRBD1 (5 bases). Germline V gene sequence: CDR1 SGHTA, CDR2 FQGTGA. The CDR3 loop spans 12 amino acids. V was pared by 3 bases and J by 5 bases, with 7 bases between. As DNA, the CDR3 is TGTGCCAGCAGCTTGGGGGGTTATGGCTACACCTTC. Its protein is CASSLGGYGYTF. Full variable domain (rest looked up from reference TRBV7-3 and TRBJ1-2): GAGVSQTPSNKVTEKGKYVELRCDPISGHTALYWYRQSLGQGPEFLIYFQGTGAADDSGLPNDRFFAVRPEGSVSTLKIQRTERGDSAVYLCASSLGGYGYTFGSGTRLTVV.